These 2 T cell receptor beta chains were all obtained from the same sample, sequenced in a study of T cell changes during pregnancy in multiple sclerosis. Here immunoSEQ multiplex PCR was the method, and the copy in TCRdb shows in-frame clones only, minus some. This table has around 96,000 clones, 85% to 95% appearing once. The source was peripheral blood, collected after pregnancy. These receptors were collected from a female donor in good health, enrolled as a control in a pregnancy study.

The chain combines TRBV5-1 with TRBJ1-1, with 7 bases identical to TRBD1. Trimming took 4 bases from V and 3 from J; bases not matched to a gene: 3. CDR3 length equals 13 residues. The germline V gene encodes CDR1 SGHRS and CDR2 YFSETQ. Here the CDR3 DNA reads TGCGCCAGCAGCGCCCAGGGGGACACTGAAGCTTTCTTT. Translation: CASSAQGDTEAFF.

The rearrangement joins TRBV28 to TRBJ2-7; 8 bases are a match to TRBD2. Germline CDR1 reads MDHEN; CDR2 reads SYDVKM. This CDR3 comprises 13 residues. V shed 7 bases, J shed 6 bases, and the junction held 8 bases outside the gene matches. The chain's CDR3 is CASIPGGRGEQYF. The CDR3 DNA reads as TGTGCCAGCATTCCGGGAGGGCGTGGCGAGCAGTACTTC.